The sequence of this TCR beta chain was determined in a study of OX40 agonist ivuxolimab in advanced cancers. Assay used: immunoSEQ multiplex PCR; TCRdb lists only in-frame clones, some missing. The data show 55,000 to 70,000 clones, over 65% seen once. This CDR3 is built from 11 residues. Germline CDR1 reads SGHTA; CDR2 reads FQGNSA. The V end was cut by 3 bases, the J end by 8 bases, with 7 bases between. This receptor was identified in an adult with an advanced solid tumor such as melanoma, head and neck, liver or kidney cancer. This chain joins TRBV7-2 and TRBJ1-2; D is possibly TRBD1 (5 bases). This material consisted of CD4+ or CD8+ T cells sorted from blood, taken in a trial of the OX40 agonist ivuxolimab. CDR3 in DNA: TGTGCCAGCAGCTTCAGGGCGGGCTACACCTTC. As protein: CASSFRAGYTF.